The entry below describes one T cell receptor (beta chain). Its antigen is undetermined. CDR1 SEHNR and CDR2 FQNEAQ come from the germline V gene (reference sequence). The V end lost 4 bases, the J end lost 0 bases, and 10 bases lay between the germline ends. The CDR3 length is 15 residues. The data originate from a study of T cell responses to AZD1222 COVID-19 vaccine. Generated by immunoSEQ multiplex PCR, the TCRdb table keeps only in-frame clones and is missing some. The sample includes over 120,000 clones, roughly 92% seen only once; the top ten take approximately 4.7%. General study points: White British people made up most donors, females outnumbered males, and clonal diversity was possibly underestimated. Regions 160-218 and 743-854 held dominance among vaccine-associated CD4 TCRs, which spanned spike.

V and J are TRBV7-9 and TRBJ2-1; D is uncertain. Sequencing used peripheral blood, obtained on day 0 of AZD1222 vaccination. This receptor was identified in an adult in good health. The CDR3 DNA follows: TGTGCCAGCAGCTACCTCACGGGCTCCTACAATGAGCAGTTCTTC. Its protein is CASSYLTGSYNEQFF.